The following is a T cell receptor beta chain sequence with its context. The data were obtained in a study of control samples from healthy donors and cancer patients. CDR1 is LNHDA and CDR2 is SQIVND in the germline V gene (reference sequence). The CDR3 is 15 amino acids. Trimming removed 5 bases from V and 6 bases from J, with 17 bases in between. This table comes from immunoSEQ multiplex PCR, and its TCRdb copy is limited to in-frame clones, with some not included. The sample shows about 160,000 clones, just over 90% of them seen only once. The rearrangement uses TRBV19 and TRBJ1-5; maybe TRBD1 (5 bases). Sequenced material: blood. This clonotype originated in a woman aged 60 to 75 in good health. The CDR3: CASSLGREVTQPQHF. The DNA for the CDR3 is TGTGCCAGTAGTTTAGGCAGGGAGGTAACTCAGCCCCAGCATTTT.